Each of the 7 T cell receptor beta chains below was sequenced from the same sample in a study of blood T cell repertoires in COVID-19 (dated by TCRdb to the early 2020s). Libraries came from the immunoSEQ multiplex PCR assay. Held by TCRdb, this immuneACCESS table contains in-frame sequences only and omits some clones. Under half of the omission traces to an unresolved V gene where checked; the cause of the rest is unknown. In this sample the table shows 70,000 to 75,000 clones, 88% of which occur a single time. Of the sample, approximately 4.6% is held by the ten largest clones. The source material was peripheral blood. These receptor sequences come from a human donor in a cohort sampled during active COVID-19.

V gene TRBV28 combines with J gene TRBJ2-7, with D perhaps matching TRBD1 (5 bases). Trimming shortened V by 7 bases and J by 2 bases, and 12 bases separated the two germline ends. The CDR3 covers 13 residues. CDR1 MDHEN and CDR2 SYDVKM come from the germline V gene. CDR3 in amino acids: CASMVRATYEQYF. In DNA form, the CDR3 reads TGTGCCAGCATGGTCAGGGCGACCTACGAGCAGTACTTC.

This clone was picked up a small number of times. In nucleotides, the CDR3 is TGTGCCAGCAGCCAAGATATAAGGAGGGTTAACTATGGCTACACCTTC. Translated: CASSQDIRRVNYGYTF. V usage is TRBV4-2 and J usage is TRBJ1-2; D call uncertain. The germline V gene encodes CDR1 LGHNA and CDR2 YNFKEQ. V was shortened by 0 bases and J by 1 base, with 12 bases between the two germline ends. The CDR3 runs to 16 residues.

The chain links TRBV24-1 to TRBJ2-2; no firm D call. Between the trimmed V and J ends, which lost 3 bases and 1 base, there was a span of 17 bases. There are 18 residues in the CDR3. Germline CDR1 is KGHDR and CDR2 is SFDVKD. In nucleotides, the CDR3 is TGTGCCACCAGTGATCTCCAGAACGTCAATGGGAACACCGGGGAGCTGTTTTTT. Translation: CATSDLQNVNGNTGELFF.

The J gene is TRBJ1-2, the V gene TRBV3-1 (or the pseudogene TRBV3-2), with TRBD1 matching 9 bases. V lost 4 bases to trimming and J lost 4 bases; unmatched junction nucleotides: 4. This CDR3 is built from 14 residues. Per germline, CDR1 LGHDT and CDR2 YNNKEL (reference sequence). The chain's CDR3 is CASSRGQGLYGYTF. CDR3 DNA: TGTGCCAGCAGCCGGGGACAGGGCCTCTATGGCTACACCTTC.

The chain uses TRBV27 and TRBJ2-7; TRBD2 matches at 15 bases. The junction had 9 bases not matched to a gene; V was cut back by 3 bases and J by 3 bases. There are 18 residues in the CDR3. In germline, CDR1 is MNHEY, CDR2 SMNVEV (reference sequence). The CDR3 here is CASSFRGLAGGRYYEQYF. CDR3 nucleotides: TGTGCCAGCAGTTTCCGGGGACTAGCGGGGGGACGCTACTACGAGCAGTACTTC.

The table lists this clone with a count of one. This chain joins TRBV5-1 and TRBJ1-3; 8 bases map to TRBD1. V gave up 3 bases and J gave up 8 bases; unmatched junction bases: 4. Germline assignment: CDR1 SGHRS and CDR2 YFSETQ. This CDR3 spans 13 amino acids. The CDR3 region is CASSSGQGDTIYF. CDR3 DNA: TGCGCCAGCAGCTCTGGACAGGGCGACACCATATATTTT. Using reference TRBV5-1 and TRBJ1-3 for the parts outside the CDR3, the full variable domain is KAGVTQTPRYLIKTRGQQVTLSCSPISGHRSVSWYQQTPGQGLQFLFEYFSETQRNKGNFPGRFSGRQFSNSRSEMNVSTLELGDSALYLCASSSGQGDTIYFGEGSWLTVV.

The chain carries TRBV6-5 and TRBJ1-1; 7 nucleotides agree with TRBD1. CDR3 length: 14 amino acids. V was clipped by 6 bases and J by 3 bases; unmatched bases: 7. Germline lookup yields CDR1 MNHEY and CDR2 SVGAGI. This CDR3 is CASSRGGADTEAFF. CDR3 nucleotides: TGTGCCAGCAGCCGAGGGGGCGCCGACACTGAAGCTTTCTTT.